These T cell receptor beta chains were read from a single sample in a study of cytomegalovirus exposure and HLA in healthy donors. Using immunoSEQ multiplex PCR, the repertoire was profiled, and TCRdb retains in-frame clones only, with some absent. The table shows 95,000 to 150,000 clones, with about 75% occurring only once. Sequenced material: PBMCs. These receptors came from a man in his fifties or sixties in good health and CMV-seropositive. CDR3s include the opening cysteine and the closing phenylalanine or tryptophan. The D gene is left open where the match is weak. Only part of the rows carry a size: once, few, many, or a class if the clone is expanded.

abundance,j_gene,d_gene,v_gene,CDR3nt,CDR3aa
few,TRBJ2-5,TRBD1,TRBV10-3,TGTGCCATCAGCCTGACCGGGACAGGGGAGGCGACCCAGTACTTC,CAISLTGTGEATQYF
-,TRBJ1-6,TRBD1,TRBV6-6,TGTGCCAGCAGCCGGACAGGGGTTTCACCCCTCCACTTT,CASSRTGVSPLHF
-,TRBJ1-2,TRBD1,TRBV19,TGTGCCAGTACCAGACAGGGGACCTATTATAACTATGGCTACACCTTC,CASTRQGTYYNYGYTF
-,TRBJ1-3,-,TRBV4-1,TGCGCCAGCAGCCAAGTGACAGGTGGAGGAAACACCATATATTTT,CASSQVTGGGNTIYF
-,TRBJ1-1,-,TRBV11-3,TGTGCCAGCAGCTTAGATAGTGGGAACACTGAAGCTTTCTTT,CASSLDSGNTEAFF
-,TRBJ1-1,TRBD1,TRBV18,TGTGCCAGCTCACCACCCGGGACAGCTGAAGCTTTCTTT,CASSPPGTAEAFF
-,TRBJ2-7,TRBD1,TRBV9,TGTGCCAGCAGCGCCGGGACAGACTACGAGCAGTACTTC,CASSAGTDYEQYF
-,TRBJ1-2,TRBD1,TRBV6-5,TGTGCCAGCAGTTCCGGGAGACAGGGGTTCTATGGCTACACCTTC,CASSSGRQGFYGYTF
-,TRBJ2-2,-,TRBV11-3,TGTGCCAGCAGCCTGGGGCCGAACACCGGGGAGCTGTTTTTT,CASSLGPNTGELFF
-,TRBJ1-4,TRBD1,TRBV10-3,TGTGCCATCAGGGACAGGGATGAAAAACTGTTTTTT,CAIRDRDEKLFF
once,TRBJ2-3,TRBD1,TRBV4-1,TGCGCCAGCAGCCAAGATAGGGGGCGTACTAGCACAGATACGCAGTATTTT,CASSQDRGRTSTDTQYF
-,TRBJ2-7,TRBD1,TRBV10-2,TGCGCCAGCCGTAAGGGGACAGGGGGAGCCTACGAGCAGTACTTC,CASRKGTGGAYEQYF
-,TRBJ2-7,-,TRBV5-1,TGCGCCAGCAGCTGGAGCAGGGTCCCCTACGAGCAGTACTTC,CASSWSRVPYEQYF
-,TRBJ1-2,-,TRBV7-2,TGTGCCAGCAAGCCGGGGGGGAGCTACTATGGCTACACCTTC,CASKPGGSYYGYTF
once,TRBJ2-7,-,TRBV19,TGTGCCAGTAGCGAACGACAGGACGAGCAGTACTTC,CASSERQDEQYF
-,TRBJ2-1,TRBD2,TRBV5-1,TGCGCCAGCAGCGAACTACTAGCGGGAGGAGAGTTCTTC,CASSELLAGGEFF
-,TRBJ2-5,TRBD2,TRBV30,TGTGCCTGGAATTCCGGACTAGCAGAGGAGACCCAGTACTTC,CAWNSGLAEETQYF
-,TRBJ1-2,TRBD1,TRBV4-1,TGCGCCAGCAGCCAAGACGAGAACAGGGGAGACGGCTACACCTTC,CASSQDENRGDGYTF
-,TRBJ2-5,TRBD2,TRBV6-1,TGTGCCAGCAGTGGACTAGCGAGGGCGGAGACCCAGTACTTC,CASSGLARAETQYF
-,TRBJ2-7,-,TRBV28,TGTGCCAGTAGTTTGCCCATGGACAGTATGGCGCACTACGAGCAGTACTTC,CASSLPMDSMAHYEQYF
-,TRBJ1-3,-,TRBV5-6,TGTGCCAGCAGCGCCGGTGCAGGGATCCTTCTCTCTGGAAACACCATATATTTT,CASSAGAGILLSGNTIYF
-,TRBJ2-5,TRBD1,TRBV5-4,TGTGCCAGCAGCTTGGACGGACAGGGTAGCCAGTACTTC,CASSLDGQGSQYF
once,TRBJ2-3,TRBD1,TRBV7-9,TGTGCCAGCAGCAAAAGTACGACAGGGGGGACCTTTACAGATACGCAGTATTTT,CASSKSTTGGTFTDTQYF
-,TRBJ1-6,-,TRBV28,TGTGCCAGCAATCAGGACAACTCGGGCGGTTCACCCCTCCACTTT,CASNQDNSGGSPLHF
-,TRBJ1-5,-,TRBV28,TGTGCCAGCAGTTCCTCCCGGGGAACTTATCAGCCCCAGCATTTT,CASSSSRGTYQPQHF